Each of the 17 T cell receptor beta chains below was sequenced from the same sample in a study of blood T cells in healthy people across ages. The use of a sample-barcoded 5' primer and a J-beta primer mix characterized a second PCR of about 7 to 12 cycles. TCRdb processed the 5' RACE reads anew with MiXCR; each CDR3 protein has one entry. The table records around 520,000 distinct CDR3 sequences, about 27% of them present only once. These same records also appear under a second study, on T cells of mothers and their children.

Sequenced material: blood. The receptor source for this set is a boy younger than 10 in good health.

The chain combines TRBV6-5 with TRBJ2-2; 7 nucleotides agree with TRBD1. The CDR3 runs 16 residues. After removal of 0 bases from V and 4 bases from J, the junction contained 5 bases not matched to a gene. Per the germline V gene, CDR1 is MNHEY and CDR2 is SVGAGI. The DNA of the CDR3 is TGTGCCAGCAGTTACTCCTCGGACAGGCCCACCGGGGAGCTGTTTTTT. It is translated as CASSYSSDRPTGELFF.

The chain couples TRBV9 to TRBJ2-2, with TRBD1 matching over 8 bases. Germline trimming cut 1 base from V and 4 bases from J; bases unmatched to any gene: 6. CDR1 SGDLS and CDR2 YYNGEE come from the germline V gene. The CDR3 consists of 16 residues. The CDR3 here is CASSVTGTGFTGELFF. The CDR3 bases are TGTGCCAGCAGCGTAACCGGGACAGGTTTCACCGGGGAGCTGTTTTTT.

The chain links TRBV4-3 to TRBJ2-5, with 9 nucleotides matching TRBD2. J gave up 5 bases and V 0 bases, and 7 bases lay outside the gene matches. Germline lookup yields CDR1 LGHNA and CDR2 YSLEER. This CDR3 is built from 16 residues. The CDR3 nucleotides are TGCGCCAGCAGCCAAGATCGTGGTAGCGGGGGTGAGACCCAGTACTTC. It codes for CASSQDRGSGGETQYF.

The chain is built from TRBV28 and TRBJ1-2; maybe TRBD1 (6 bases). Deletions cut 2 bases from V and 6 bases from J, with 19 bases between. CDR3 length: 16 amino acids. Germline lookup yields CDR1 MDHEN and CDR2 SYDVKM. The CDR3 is CASSLVPGHSLDGYTF. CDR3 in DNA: TGTGCCAGCAGTTTAGTCCCGGGACATAGTCTCGATGGCTACACCTTC.

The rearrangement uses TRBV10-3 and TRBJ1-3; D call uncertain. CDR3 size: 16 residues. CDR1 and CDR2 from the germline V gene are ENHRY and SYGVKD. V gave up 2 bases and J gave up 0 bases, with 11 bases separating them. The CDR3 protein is CAISEGPQSSGNTIYF. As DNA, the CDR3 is TGTGCCATCAGTGAGGGGCCTCAGAGCTCTGGAAACACCATATATTTT.

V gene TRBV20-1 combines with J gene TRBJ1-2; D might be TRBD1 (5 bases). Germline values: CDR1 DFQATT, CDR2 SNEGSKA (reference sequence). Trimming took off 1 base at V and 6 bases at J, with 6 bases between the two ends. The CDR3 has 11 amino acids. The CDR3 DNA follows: TGCAGTGCTAGAGTCAGGGATGGCTACACCTTC. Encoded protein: CSARVRDGYTF.

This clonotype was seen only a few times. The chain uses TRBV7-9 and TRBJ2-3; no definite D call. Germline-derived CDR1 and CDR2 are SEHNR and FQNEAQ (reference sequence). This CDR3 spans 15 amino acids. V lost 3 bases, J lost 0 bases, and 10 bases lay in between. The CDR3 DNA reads TGTGCCAGCAGCTTGGGCCAGGATAGCACAGATACGCAGTATTTT. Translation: CASSLGQDSTDTQYF. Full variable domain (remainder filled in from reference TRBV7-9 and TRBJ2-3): DTGVSQNPRHKITKRGQNVTFRCDPISEHNRLYWYRQTLGQGPEFLTYFQNEAQLEKSRLLSDRFSAERPKGSFSTLEIQRTEQGDSAMYLCASSLGQDSTDTQYFGPGTRLTVL.

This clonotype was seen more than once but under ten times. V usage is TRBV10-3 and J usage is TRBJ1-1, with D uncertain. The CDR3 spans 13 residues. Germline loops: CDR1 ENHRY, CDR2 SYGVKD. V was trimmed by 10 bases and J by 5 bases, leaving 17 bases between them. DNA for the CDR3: TGTGCCACCTCCAGCCCCGTTGGGACTGAAGCTTTCTTT. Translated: CATSSPVGTEAFF.

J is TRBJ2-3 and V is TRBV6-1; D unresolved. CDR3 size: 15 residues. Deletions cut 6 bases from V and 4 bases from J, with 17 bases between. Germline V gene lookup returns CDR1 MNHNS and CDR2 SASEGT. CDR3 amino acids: CASSPPPAVPDTQYF. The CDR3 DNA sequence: TGTGCCAGCAGCCCTCCTCCGGCTGTTCCAGATACGCAGTATTTT.

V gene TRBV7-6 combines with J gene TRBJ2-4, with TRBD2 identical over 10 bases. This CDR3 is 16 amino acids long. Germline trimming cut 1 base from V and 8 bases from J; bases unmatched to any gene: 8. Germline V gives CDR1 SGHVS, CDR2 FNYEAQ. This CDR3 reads CASSLEASGGLDIQYF. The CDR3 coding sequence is TGTGCCAGCAGCTTAGAGGCTAGCGGGGGTCTTGACATTCAGTACTTC.

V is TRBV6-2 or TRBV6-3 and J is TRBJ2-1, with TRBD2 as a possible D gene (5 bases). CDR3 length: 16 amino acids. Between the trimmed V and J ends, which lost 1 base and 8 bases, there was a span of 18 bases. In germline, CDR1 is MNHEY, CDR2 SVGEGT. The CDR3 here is CASSYYRGATIHEQFF. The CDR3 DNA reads TGTGCCAGCAGTTACTACCGGGGAGCGACAATCCATGAGCAGTTCTTC.

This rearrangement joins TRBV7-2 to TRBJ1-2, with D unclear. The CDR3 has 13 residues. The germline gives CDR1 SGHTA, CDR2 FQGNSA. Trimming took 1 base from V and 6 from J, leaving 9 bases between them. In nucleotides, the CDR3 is TGTGCCAGCAGCTTAGATCTGGTGAATGGCTACACCTTC. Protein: CASSLDLVNGYTF.

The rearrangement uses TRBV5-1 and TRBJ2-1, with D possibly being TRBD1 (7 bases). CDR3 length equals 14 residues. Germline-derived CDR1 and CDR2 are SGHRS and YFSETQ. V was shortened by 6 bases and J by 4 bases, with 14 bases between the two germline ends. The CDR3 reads CASMGGTEYNEQFF. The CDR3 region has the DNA TGCGCCAGCATGGGCGGGACAGAATACAATGAGCAGTTCTTC. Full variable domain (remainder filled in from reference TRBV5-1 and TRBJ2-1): KAGVTQTPRYLIKTRGQQVTLSCSPISGHRSVSWYQQTPGQGLQFLFEYFSETQRNKGNFPGRFSGRQFSNSRSEMNVSTLELGDSALYLCASMGGTEYNEQFFGPGTRLTVL.

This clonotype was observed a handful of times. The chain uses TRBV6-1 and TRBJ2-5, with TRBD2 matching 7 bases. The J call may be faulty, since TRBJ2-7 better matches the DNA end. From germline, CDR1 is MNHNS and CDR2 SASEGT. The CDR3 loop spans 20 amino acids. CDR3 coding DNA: TGTGCCAGCAGTGTCTTCCCCGGGACTACCATCAAAGTGGGCTCCTACGAGCAGTACTTC. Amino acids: CASSVFPGTTIKVGSYEQYF.

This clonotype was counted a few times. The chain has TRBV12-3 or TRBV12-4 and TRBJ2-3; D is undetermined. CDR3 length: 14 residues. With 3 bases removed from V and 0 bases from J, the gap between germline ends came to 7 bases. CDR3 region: CASSFDRSTDTQYF. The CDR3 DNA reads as TGTGCCAGCAGTTTTGACCGAAGCACAGATACGCAGTATTTT.

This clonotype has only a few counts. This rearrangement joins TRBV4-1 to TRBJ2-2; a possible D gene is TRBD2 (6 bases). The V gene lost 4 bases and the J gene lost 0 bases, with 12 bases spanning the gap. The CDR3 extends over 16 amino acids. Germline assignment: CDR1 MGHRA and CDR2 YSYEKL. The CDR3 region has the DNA TGCGCCAGCAGCCGTGGGGAGGAAACGAACACCGGGGAGCTGTTTTTT. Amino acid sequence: CASSRGEETNTGELFF.

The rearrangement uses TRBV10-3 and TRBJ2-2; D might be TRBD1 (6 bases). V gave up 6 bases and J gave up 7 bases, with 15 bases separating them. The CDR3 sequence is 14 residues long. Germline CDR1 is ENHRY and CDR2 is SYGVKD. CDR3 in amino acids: CAIRGNRADGELFF. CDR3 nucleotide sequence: TGTGCCATCAGGGGAAACAGGGCCGACGGGGAGCTGTTTTTT.